This TCR beta chain was sequenced for a study of cytomegalovirus exposure and HLA in healthy donors. Findings of the study overall: Among the CMV-associated chains, three were confirmed in vitro as specific for CMV antigens.

Comment on this clone: Its target is not known.

A multiplex PCR was run with 60 Vbeta primers and 13 Jbeta primers. Profiled with immunoSEQ multiplex PCR; TCRdb holds only in-frame clones, not every one. Here the sample spans approximately 150,000 clones, around 79% being singletons. This clonotype was sampled from a man in his forties in good health and CMV-seropositive. Sample: PBMCs.

Written as DNA, the CDR3 is TGTGCCAGCAGCCCAGGGGGCAGCTGGAATTCTAATTCACCCCTCCACTTT. It encodes CASSPGGSWNSNSPLHF. V and J are TRBV7-2 and TRBJ1-6; 8 bases fit TRBD1. Germline CDR1 SGHTA, CDR2 FQGNSA. V lost 5 bases, J lost 6 bases, and 12 bases stayed unmatched. The CDR3 is 17 residues long.